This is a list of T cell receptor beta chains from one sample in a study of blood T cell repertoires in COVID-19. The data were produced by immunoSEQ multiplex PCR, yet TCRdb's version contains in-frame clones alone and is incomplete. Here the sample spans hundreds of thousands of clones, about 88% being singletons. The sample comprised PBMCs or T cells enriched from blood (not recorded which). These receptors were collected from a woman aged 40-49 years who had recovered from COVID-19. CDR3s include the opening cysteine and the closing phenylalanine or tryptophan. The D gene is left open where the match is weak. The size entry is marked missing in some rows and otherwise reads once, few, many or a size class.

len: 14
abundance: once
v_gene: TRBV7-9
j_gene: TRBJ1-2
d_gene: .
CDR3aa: CASSLTNTYYGYTF
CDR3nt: TGTGCCAGCAGCTTAACAAACACCTACTATGGCTACACCTTC

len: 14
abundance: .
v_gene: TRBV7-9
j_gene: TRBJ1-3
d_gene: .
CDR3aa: CASSFPGTGNTIYF
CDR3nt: TGTGCCAGCAGCTTTCCGGGGACTGGAAACACCATATATTTT

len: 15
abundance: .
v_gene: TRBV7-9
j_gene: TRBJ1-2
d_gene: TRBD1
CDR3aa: CASSLGQGAVYGYTF
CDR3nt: TGTGCCAGCAGCTTAGGTCAGGGGGCCGTCTATGGCTACACCTTC

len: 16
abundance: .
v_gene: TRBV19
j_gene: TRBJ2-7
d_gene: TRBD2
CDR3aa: CASSPGLAGGRGEQYF
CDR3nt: TGTGCCAGTAGTCCGGGACTAGCGGGAGGGCGGGGGGAGCAGTACTTC

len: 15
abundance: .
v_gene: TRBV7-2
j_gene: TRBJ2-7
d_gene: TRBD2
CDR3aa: CASSQVERGPPEQYF
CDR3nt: TGTGCCAGCAGCCAAGTCGAGCGGGGGCCTCCCGAGCAGTACTTC

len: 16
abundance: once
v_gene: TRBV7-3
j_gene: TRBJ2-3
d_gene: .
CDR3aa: CASSHGPGDNGDTQYF
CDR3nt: TGTGCCAGCAGCCACGGACCAGGGGACAATGGGGATACGCAGTATTTT

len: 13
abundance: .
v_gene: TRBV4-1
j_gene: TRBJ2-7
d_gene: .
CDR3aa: CASSQGTSYEQYF
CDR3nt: TGCGCCAGCAGCCAAGGGACTTCCTACGAGCAGTACTTC

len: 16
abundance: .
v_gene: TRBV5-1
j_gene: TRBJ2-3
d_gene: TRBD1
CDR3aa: CASSLQGAEYTDTQYF
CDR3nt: TGCGCCAGCAGCTTACAGGGGGCCGAGTACACAGATACGCAGTATTTT

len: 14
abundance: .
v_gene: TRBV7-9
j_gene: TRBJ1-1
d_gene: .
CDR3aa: CASSSRIMNTEAFF
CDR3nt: TGTGCCAGCAGCTCCAGAATCATGAACACTGAAGCTTTCTTT

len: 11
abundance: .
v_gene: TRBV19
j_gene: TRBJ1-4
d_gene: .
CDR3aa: CASSIGEKLFF
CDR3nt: TGTGCCAGTAGTATCGGTGAAAAACTGTTTTTT

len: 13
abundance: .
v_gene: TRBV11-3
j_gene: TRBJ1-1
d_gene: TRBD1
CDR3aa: CASSGQGGTEAFF
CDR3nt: TGTGCCAGCAGTGGACAGGGCGGTACTGAAGCTTTCTTT

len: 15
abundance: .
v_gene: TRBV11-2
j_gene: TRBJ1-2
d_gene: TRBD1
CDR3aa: CASSPDSGTGRSKTF
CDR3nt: TGTGCCAGCAGCCCAGACTCCGGGACAGGGCGTTCAAAGACCTTC

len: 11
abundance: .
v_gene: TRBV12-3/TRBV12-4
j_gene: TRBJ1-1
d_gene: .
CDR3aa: CASSRRGAAFF
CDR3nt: TGTGCCAGCAGCCGGAGGGGCGCGGCTTTCTTT

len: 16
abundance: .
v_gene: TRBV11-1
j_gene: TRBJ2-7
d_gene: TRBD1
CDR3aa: CASSRAPGQGSYEQYF
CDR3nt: TGTGCCAGCAGCCGAGCCCCGGGACAGGGGTCCTACGAGCAGTACTTC

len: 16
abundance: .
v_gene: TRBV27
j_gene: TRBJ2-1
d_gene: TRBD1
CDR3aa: CASIPLRDRGLNEQFF
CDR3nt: TGTGCCAGCATCCCACTCCGGGACAGGGGGTTGAATGAGCAGTTCTTC

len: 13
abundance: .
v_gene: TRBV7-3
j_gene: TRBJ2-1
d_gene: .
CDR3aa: CASSPIRDNEQFF
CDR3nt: TGTGCCAGCAGTCCTATTCGTGACAATGAGCAGTTCTTC

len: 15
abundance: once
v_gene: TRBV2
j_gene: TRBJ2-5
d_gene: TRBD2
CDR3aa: CASSEGLAESETQYF
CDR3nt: TGTGCCAGCAGCGAGGGACTAGCGGAGTCAGAGACCCAGTACTTC

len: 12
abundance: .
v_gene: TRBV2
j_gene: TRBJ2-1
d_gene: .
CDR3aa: CASSLDLGSPFF
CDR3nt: TGTGCCAGCAGTCTCGACCTGGGCTCCCCGTTCTTC

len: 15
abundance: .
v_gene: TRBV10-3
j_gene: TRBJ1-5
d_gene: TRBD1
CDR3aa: CAISDPTGGGQPQHF
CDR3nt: TGTGCCATCAGTGACCCGACAGGGGGCGGGCAGCCCCAGCATTTT

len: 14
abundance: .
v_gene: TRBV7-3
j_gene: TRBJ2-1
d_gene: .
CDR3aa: CASSLMGANNEQFF
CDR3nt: TGTGCCAGCAGCTTAATGGGGGCGAACAATGAGCAGTTCTTC

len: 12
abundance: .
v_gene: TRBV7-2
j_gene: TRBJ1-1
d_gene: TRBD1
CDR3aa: CASSLAGTAAFF
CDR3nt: TGTGCCAGCAGCTTAGCCGGGACAGCGGCTTTCTTT

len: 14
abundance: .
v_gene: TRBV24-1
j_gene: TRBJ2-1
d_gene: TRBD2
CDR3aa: CATSAWGGDNEQFF
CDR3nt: TGTGCCACCAGTGCCTGGGGGGGGGACAATGAGCAGTTCTTC

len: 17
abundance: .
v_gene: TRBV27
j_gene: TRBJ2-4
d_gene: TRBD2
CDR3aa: CASSSRTSGLAKNIQYF
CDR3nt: TGTGCCAGCAGTTCGAGGACTAGCGGTCTAGCCAAAAACATTCAGTACTTC

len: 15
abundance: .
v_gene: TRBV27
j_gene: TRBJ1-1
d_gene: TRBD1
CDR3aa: CASSHDRGPYTEAFF
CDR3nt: TGTGCCAGCAGCCACGACAGGGGGCCGTACACTGAAGCTTTCTTT

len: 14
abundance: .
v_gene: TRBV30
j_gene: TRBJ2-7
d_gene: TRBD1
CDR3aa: CAWDSGTGIYEQYF
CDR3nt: TGTGCCTGGGACTCCGGGACAGGGATCTACGAGCAGTACTTC

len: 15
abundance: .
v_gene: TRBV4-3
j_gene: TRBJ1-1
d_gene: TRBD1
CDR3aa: CASSQEATGGTEAFF
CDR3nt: TGCGCCAGCAGCCAAGAGGCCACAGGGGGCACTGAAGCTTTCTTT

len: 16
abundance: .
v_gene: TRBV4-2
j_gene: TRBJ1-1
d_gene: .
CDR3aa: CASSQEIRGEGTEAFF
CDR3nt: TGTGCCAGCAGCCAAGAAATACGGGGGGAAGGCACTGAAGCTTTCTTT

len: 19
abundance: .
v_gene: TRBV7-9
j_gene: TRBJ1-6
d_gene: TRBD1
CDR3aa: CASSEGGAGYPFENSPLHF
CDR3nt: TGTGCCAGCAGCGAAGGGGGCGCGGGGTACCCCTTCGAAAATTCACCCCTCCACTTT

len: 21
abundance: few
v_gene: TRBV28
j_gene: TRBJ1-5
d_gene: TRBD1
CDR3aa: CASSYVKLSSRDRYSNQPQHF
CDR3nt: TGTGCCAGCAGTTACGTAAAACTCTCGTCCCGGGACAGATATAGCAATCAGCCCCAGCATTTT

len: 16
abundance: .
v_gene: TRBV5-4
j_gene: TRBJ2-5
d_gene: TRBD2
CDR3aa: CASSLEAGEPSETQYF
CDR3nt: TGTGCCAGCAGCTTAGAAGCGGGGGAGCCCTCAGAGACCCAGTACTTC

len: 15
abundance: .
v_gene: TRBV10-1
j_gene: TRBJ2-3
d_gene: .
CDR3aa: CASSPRGGGLDTQYF
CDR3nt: TGCGCCAGCAGCCCAAGGGGCGGGGGCCTGGATACGCAGTATTTT

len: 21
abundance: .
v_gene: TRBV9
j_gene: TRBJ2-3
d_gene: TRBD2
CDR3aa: CASSVGIGTSGGLLSTDTQYF
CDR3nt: TGTGCCAGCAGCGTAGGAATCGGGACTAGCGGGGGGTTACTCAGCACAGATACGCAGTATTTT

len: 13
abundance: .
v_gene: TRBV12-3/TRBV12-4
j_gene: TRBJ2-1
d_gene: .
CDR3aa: CASSLRLANEQFF
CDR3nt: TGTGCCAGCAGTTTAAGGCTAGCGAATGAGCAGTTCTTC

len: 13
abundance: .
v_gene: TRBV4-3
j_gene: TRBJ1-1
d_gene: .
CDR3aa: CASSQDRGTEAFF
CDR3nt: TGCGCCAGCAGCCAAGACCGGGGGACTGAAGCTTTCTTT

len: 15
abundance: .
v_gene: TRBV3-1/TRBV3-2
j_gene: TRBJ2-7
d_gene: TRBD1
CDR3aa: CASSPTTTGAYEQYF
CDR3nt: TGTGCCAGCAGCCCTACAACAACAGGGGCCTACGAGCAGTACTTC

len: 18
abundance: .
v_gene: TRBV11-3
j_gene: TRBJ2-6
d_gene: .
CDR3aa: CASSLDSGLPPGANVLTF
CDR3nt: TGTGCCAGCAGCTTAGATAGTGGACTCCCTCCTGGGGCCAACGTCCTGACTTTC

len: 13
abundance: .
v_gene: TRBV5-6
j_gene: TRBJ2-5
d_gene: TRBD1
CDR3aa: CASSLTGAETQYF
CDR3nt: TGTGCCAGCAGCTTGACAGGGGCAGAGACCCAGTACTTC